The clone carrying this T cell receptor (beta chain) was counted between two and nine times. Antigen unknown. The source of the sample is a study of post-analysis software for immune sequencing data. Looking at the study overall: Recorded disease courses covered relapsing-remitting, secondary progressive and progressive-relapsing multiple sclerosis. Some patients had no subtype annotation.

The study's findings and limits: Under the F measure, samples that were prepared in one batch clustered strongly together. When compared against controls, multiple sclerosis patients showed significantly lower normalized Chao1 diversity.

cDNA libraries for TCR beta contained unique molecular identifiers. Via MiXCR, TCRdb re-called the PCR reads, giving one row per CDR3 protein. The repertoire holds about 460,000 distinct CDR3 sequences, roughly 45% seen once, with about 12% in the top ten. Sequencing used blood. This clonotype was sampled from a girl aged 10-17 years with multiple sclerosis.

The DNA of the CDR3 is TGTGCCAGCATTAGTTCGGGCCGTGAGGCCAAAAACATTCAGTACTTC. Translated: CASISSGREAKNIQYF. This sequence joins TRBV27 and TRBJ2-4; no firm D call. V dropped 7 bases and J dropped 1 base, with 17 bases sitting between them. CDR1 and CDR2 from the germline V gene are MNHEY and SMNVEV (reference sequence). The CDR3 has 16 residues.